The rows below give T cell receptor beta chains drawn from one sample of a study of blood T cell repertoires in COVID-19. The protocol was immunoSEQ multiplex PCR, while the TCRdb copy is restricted to in-frame clones and leaves out a portion. The data show 240,000 or so clones, around 90% seen once. The source material was peripheral blood. These receptors all stem from a middle-aged woman who had recovered from COVID-19. Each CDR3 is given with its conserved first and last residue. The order of the fields is D gene, J gene, V gene, CDR3 protein. A D gene is named only where the DNA matches it firmly.

D gene: .
J gene: TRBJ1-1
V gene: TRBV27
CDR3 protein: CASSLGQGSTEAFF

D gene: .
J gene: TRBJ2-5
V gene: TRBV11-3
CDR3 protein: CASSLGLAELETQYF

D gene: TRBD1
J gene: TRBJ2-1
V gene: TRBV7-2
CDR3 protein: CASSPRGIIYNEQFF

D gene: .
J gene: TRBJ2-1
V gene: TRBV9
CDR3 protein: CASSVGASYNEQFF

D gene: .
J gene: TRBJ1-2
V gene: TRBV7-8
CDR3 protein: CASSLRPANEAAANYGYTF

D gene: .
J gene: TRBJ1-5
V gene: TRBV2
CDR3 protein: CASSPGGSGNQPQHF

D gene: .
J gene: TRBJ1-1
V gene: TRBV4-1
CDR3 protein: CASSPKGGGGGTEAFF

D gene: .
J gene: TRBJ1-5
V gene: TRBV7-8
CDR3 protein: CASSLPGGDLNQPQHF

D gene: .
J gene: TRBJ1-5
V gene: TRBV30
CDR3 protein: CAWTQGWDSNQPQHF

D gene: TRBD2
J gene: TRBJ2-2
V gene: TRBV3-1/TRBV3-2
CDR3 protein: CASSRGGANTGELFF

D gene: .
J gene: TRBJ2-2
V gene: TRBV30
CDR3 protein: CAWKNSGNTGELFF

D gene: TRBD2
J gene: TRBJ2-1
V gene: TRBV9
CDR3 protein: CASSATGTTREQFF

D gene: .
J gene: TRBJ2-1
V gene: TRBV30
CDR3 protein: CAWSAVGHEQFF

D gene: TRBD1
J gene: TRBJ1-4
V gene: TRBV7-9
CDR3 protein: CASRSKTGQYEKLFF

D gene: .
J gene: TRBJ2-2
V gene: TRBV6-5
CDR3 protein: CASSYGVEGTGELFF

D gene: .
J gene: TRBJ1-3
V gene: TRBV29-1
CDR3 protein: CSVAGGPASFGNTIYF

D gene: TRBD2
J gene: TRBJ2-3
V gene: TRBV5-1
CDR3 protein: CASSLAPGLHTDTQYF

D gene: .
J gene: TRBJ1-2
V gene: TRBV5-1
CDR3 protein: CASSLGRGLGYGYTF

D gene: .
J gene: TRBJ2-2
V gene: TRBV19
CDR3 protein: CASSTQQLLGDTGELFF

D gene: .
J gene: TRBJ1-5
V gene: TRBV24-1
CDR3 protein: CATSLPGNNQPQHF

D gene: .
J gene: TRBJ1-5
V gene: TRBV29-1
CDR3 protein: CSVVGDRSWGQPQHF

D gene: .
J gene: TRBJ1-1
V gene: TRBV19
CDR3 protein: CASSIPGSEAFF

D gene: .
J gene: TRBJ2-1
V gene: TRBV7-9
CDR3 protein: CASSLALGAGSFRNEQFF

D gene: TRBD2
J gene: TRBJ2-7
V gene: TRBV4-1
CDR3 protein: CASSQAAGAPYEQYF

D gene: .
J gene: TRBJ2-7
V gene: TRBV27
CDR3 protein: CASSILGGGPYEQYF

D gene: .
J gene: TRBJ1-6
V gene: TRBV19
CDR3 protein: CASSLGQGNSPLHF

D gene: .
J gene: TRBJ1-1
V gene: TRBV18
CDR3 protein: CASSLGQNTEAFF

D gene: TRBD2
J gene: TRBJ2-2
V gene: TRBV7-2
CDR3 protein: CASTPFRGVGTGELFF

D gene: TRBD1
J gene: TRBJ1-2
V gene: TRBV7-2
CDR3 protein: CASSTRDRGLSDYGYTF

D gene: .
J gene: TRBJ2-7
V gene: TRBV11-1
CDR3 protein: CASIAGPSSYEQYF

D gene: .
J gene: TRBJ1-2
V gene: TRBV19
CDR3 protein: CASRDLGQPHYGYTF

D gene: .
J gene: TRBJ1-2
V gene: TRBV10-3
CDR3 protein: CAISGATGWFGYTF

D gene: .
J gene: TRBJ1-5
V gene: TRBV19
CDR3 protein: CASTTWGQGYNQPQHF

D gene: .
J gene: TRBJ1-4
V gene: TRBV4-3
CDR3 protein: CASSQVATNQEKLFF

D gene: .
J gene: TRBJ1-5
V gene: TRBV27
CDR3 protein: CASSLGQGSWPQHF

D gene: .
J gene: TRBJ1-4
V gene: TRBV6-5
CDR3 protein: CASSYSGGEKLFF

D gene: TRBD1
J gene: TRBJ1-4
V gene: TRBV9
CDR3 protein: CASSPGGPTNEKLFF

D gene: TRBD1
J gene: TRBJ1-1
V gene: TRBV2
CDR3 protein: CASSADRATEAFF

D gene: TRBD2
J gene: TRBJ2-3
V gene: TRBV5-4
CDR3 protein: CASSPLGPLAGDRDTQYF

D gene: .
J gene: TRBJ2-7
V gene: TRBV6-6
CDR3 protein: CASSPQGRREQYF

D gene: .
J gene: TRBJ2-7
V gene: TRBV4-3
CDR3 protein: CASSQDRQAQQYF

D gene: TRBD2
J gene: TRBJ2-7
V gene: TRBV6-2/TRBV6-3
CDR3 protein: CASSYPPGLAGYEQYF

D gene: .
J gene: TRBJ2-1
V gene: TRBV7-3
CDR3 protein: CASSAERNPYNEQFF

D gene: .
J gene: TRBJ2-1
V gene: TRBV7-9
CDR3 protein: CATQGMVSGGGSYNEQFF

D gene: .
J gene: TRBJ2-2
V gene: TRBV4-3
CDR3 protein: CASSQRGGGELFF

D gene: .
J gene: TRBJ1-4
V gene: TRBV9
CDR3 protein: CASTLDRATNEKLFF

D gene: .
J gene: TRBJ1-1
V gene: TRBV29-1
CDR3 protein: CSVAPGGRNTEAFF

D gene: .
J gene: TRBJ1-2
V gene: TRBV30
CDR3 protein: CAWRPGPGGNYGYTF

D gene: TRBD2
J gene: TRBJ2-2
V gene: TRBV19
CDR3 protein: CASSLGLAATTGELFF

D gene: TRBD2
J gene: TRBJ2-3
V gene: TRBV19
CDR3 protein: CASSIAGREADTQYF

D gene: .
J gene: TRBJ1-1
V gene: TRBV2
CDR3 protein: CASSERDTRWTEAFF

D gene: TRBD2
J gene: TRBJ2-2
V gene: TRBV28
CDR3 protein: CASSPLAGVGFAGELFF

D gene: .
J gene: TRBJ2-1
V gene: TRBV7-2
CDR3 protein: CASSLRSRQSFYNEQFF

D gene: TRBD2
J gene: TRBJ2-1
V gene: TRBV7-9
CDR3 protein: CASSPRLAGEFF

D gene: .
J gene: TRBJ2-1
V gene: TRBV21-1
CDR3 protein: CASSIRGGNYNEQFF